This TCR beta chain was sequenced in a study of human T cells and chemical hapten exposure. Via MiXCR, TCRdb re-called the RACE reads, giving one row per CDR3 protein. Of about 40,000 distinct CDR3 sequences listed, 3% to 4% were seen once; the top ten hold approximately 7.1%. Per the germline V gene, CDR1 is SEHNR and CDR2 is FQNEAQ (reference sequence). V was shortened by 4 bases and J by 5 bases, with 5 bases between the two germline ends. The CDR3 spans 11 residues. Time point reported: patch test 2, 6 weeks after DPC sensitization. Indicated treatment: therapeutic diphenylcyclopropenone sensitization with weekly scalp DPC. This clonotype showed up many times.

This chain joins TRBV7-9 and TRBJ2-5; D unclear. The receptor was isolated from a man aged 35 to 55 with alopecia areata. Some clones in this sample may be carry-over from other donors' samples. The sample here was whole blood, taken in connection with sensitization to the hapten diphenylcyclopropenone (DPC). CDR3 DNA sequence: TGTGCCAGCAGCTCCTCCGAGACCCAGTACTTC. Residues: CASSSSETQYF.